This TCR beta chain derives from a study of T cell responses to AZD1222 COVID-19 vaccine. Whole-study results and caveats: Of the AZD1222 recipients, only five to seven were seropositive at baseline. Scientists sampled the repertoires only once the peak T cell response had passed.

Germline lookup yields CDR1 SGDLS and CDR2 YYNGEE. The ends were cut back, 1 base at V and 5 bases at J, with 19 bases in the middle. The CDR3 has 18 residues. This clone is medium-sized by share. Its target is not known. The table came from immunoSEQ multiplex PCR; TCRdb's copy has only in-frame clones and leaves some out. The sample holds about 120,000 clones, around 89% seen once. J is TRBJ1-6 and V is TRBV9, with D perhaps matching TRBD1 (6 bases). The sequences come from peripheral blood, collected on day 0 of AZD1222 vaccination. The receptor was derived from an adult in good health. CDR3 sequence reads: CASSVTPLAGGDNSPLHF. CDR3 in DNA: TGTGCCAGCAGCGTAACCCCCCTCGCGGGGGGCGATAATTCACCCCTCCACTTT.